The rows below give T cell receptor beta chains drawn from one sample of a study of T-cell reconstitution after alpha-beta-depleted transplantation in children. TCRdb reprocessed the PCR reads via MiXCR and lists one record per CDR3 protein. The sample contains 350,000 to 500,000 distinct CDR3 sequences, over 40% of which appear only once. The material sequenced was PBMCs, taken before TCRalphabeta/CD19-depleted stem cell transplant. Receptor source: a girl between 2 and 10 years old with aplastic anemia, due to receive a stem cell transplant. CDR3s include the opening cysteine and the closing phenylalanine or tryptophan. D genes are given only for firm matches. Some rows have no size entry. The others give once, few or many, or a class for an expanded clone.

abundance,d_gene,v_gene,j_gene,CDR3nt,CDR3aa
few,NA,TRBV6-4,TRBJ2-1,TGTGCCAGCAGTGACGGGTACAATGAGCAGTTCTTC,CASSDGYNEQFF
NA,NA,TRBV5-1,TRBJ2-2,TGCGCCAGCAGCTTGGACGGCCCCAGCACCGGGGAGCTGTTTTTT,CASSLDGPSTGELFF
NA,TRBD2,TRBV7-8,TRBJ2-3,TGTGCCAGCAGTCAGCGGGAGGGAACAGATACGCAGTATTTT,CASSQREGTDTQYF
NA,NA,TRBV7-9,TRBJ1-1,TGTGCCAGCAGCTTACACGCGGGTGAAGCTTTCTTT,CASSLHAGEAFF
NA,NA,TRBV28,TRBJ2-3,TGTGCCAGCAGTTTTCGAGGGTACTCAGATACGCAGTATTTT,CASSFRGYSDTQYF
once,NA,TRBV18,TRBJ2-1,TGTGCCAGCTCACCATACAACTACAATGAGCAGTTCTTC,CASSPYNYNEQFF
few,TRBD1,TRBV20-1,TRBJ1-1,TGCAGTGCTCGGGACAGGGGGGGCACTGAAGCTTTCTTT,CSARDRGGTEAFF
NA,TRBD2,TRBV11-2,TRBJ2-7,TGTGCCAGCAGCGGGGGACTAGCGGGAGGAGTTTACGAGCAGTACTTC,CASSGGLAGGVYEQYF
NA,TRBD1,TRBV20-1,TRBJ2-7,TGCAGCGGCTATTCGAGGACAGGGAAGAACGAGCAGTACTTC,CSGYSRTGKNEQYF
many,NA,TRBV7-2,TRBJ2-2,TGTGCCAGCAGTCGAATGATAGTAGGAGCCGGGGAGCTGTTTTTT,CASSRMIVGAGELFF
NA,NA,TRBV9,TRBJ2-3,TGTGCCAGCAGCGTCGGCAGGCTCACAGATACGCAGTATTTT,CASSVGRLTDTQYF
few,NA,TRBV5-1,TRBJ2-3,TGCGCCAGCAGCTCCGTTCCCACAGGGCCCTTCACAGATACGCAGTATTTT,CASSSVPTGPFTDTQYF
many,NA,TRBV7-2,TRBJ2-7,TGTGCCAGCAGCTTATCTGCAACCTACGAGCAGTACTTC,CASSLSATYEQYF
NA,NA,TRBV7-2,TRBJ2-7,TGTGCCAGCAGCTTAGGACAGGCCGGCCTCCACGAGCAGTACTTC,CASSLGQAGLHEQYF
once,NA,TRBV29-1,TRBJ2-3,TGCAGCGCGGGTCTGCGGGACCTAACAGATACGCAGTATTTT,CSAGLRDLTDTQYF
NA,NA,TRBV20-1,TRBJ2-2,TGCAGTGCTGAAAGGGCCGGGGAGCTGTTTTTT,CSAERAGELFF
NA,NA,TRBV20-1,TRBJ2-7,TGCAGTGCTAGGGGCCTAATCTACGAGCAGTACTTC,CSARGLIYEQYF
many,NA,TRBV9,TRBJ1-1,TGTGCCAGCAGCGTAGATCCCTCACCGGACACTGAAGCTTTCTTT,CASSVDPSPDTEAFF